This is a list of T cell receptor beta chains from one sample in a study of cytomegalovirus exposure and HLA in healthy donors. Clones were read by immunoSEQ multiplex PCR, and TCRdb kept only the in-frame ones, dropping some. Among roughly 200,000 clones, approximately 80% were seen once, and the ten largest hold 2.5% to 3%. The sequenced material came from PBMCs. The receptors were sampled from a female donor in good health and CMV-seronegative. The CDR3 runs from the conserved cysteine through the conserved F or W. The D gene is left open where the match is weak.

V gene	J gene	D gene	CDR3 protein
TRBV6-5	TRBJ2-3	-	CASSYGGTDTQYF
TRBV6-1	TRBJ2-7	-	CASMQEGGGPYEQYF
TRBV7-9	TRBJ2-1	TRBD1	CASGTGMPNEQFF
TRBV10-3	TRBJ2-1	TRBD2	CAITLSGLADDNEQFF
TRBV10-3	TRBJ2-7	TRBD1	CAISESGGQGYEQYF
TRBV7-6	TRBJ2-7	-	CASSLGPGPFEQYF
TRBV9	TRBJ2-1	TRBD1	CASRPGQGTVNEQFF
TRBV7-9	TRBJ2-2	TRBD2	CASSWGGATGELFF
TRBV10-3	TRBJ2-7	TRBD1	CATTWDSQIYEQYF
TRBV6-5	TRBJ1-1	TRBD1	CASKTPGQGNTEAFF
TRBV9	TRBJ2-7	TRBD2	CASSPLAGSSYEQYF
TRBV10-3	TRBJ1-3	-	CAISDPGSGNTIYF
TRBV5-8	TRBJ2-7	TRBD1	CASSLADRSGEQYF
TRBV7-9	TRBJ2-7	-	CASSPGAPYEQYF
TRBV5-1	TRBJ2-1	TRBD1	CASSLVGDRAEQFF
TRBV5-6	TRBJ1-6	-	CASSRPTGEYNSPLHF
TRBV30	TRBJ2-7	-	CAWSVSSPYEQYF
TRBV7-3	TRBJ1-1	-	CASSFGDRNTEAFF
TRBV19	TRBJ1-1	-	CASKREGASNTEAFF
TRBV2	TRBJ1-1	-	CASSREILPEAFF
TRBV27	TRBJ2-7	TRBD2	CASSFATSGIYEQYF
TRBV9	TRBJ1-2	TRBD1	CASSVGGVGAGGGYTF
TRBV28	TRBJ2-6	-	CASSLSLSVLTF
TRBV11-3	TRBJ2-1	TRBD2	CASSLGEGNEQFF
TRBV10-1	TRBJ1-1	TRBD1	CASQTGGGTEAFF
TRBV7-9	TRBJ1-4	TRBD1	CSSSPGTGSEKLFF
TRBV5-4	TRBJ1-1	-	CASSLAGRETEAFF
TRBV11-3	TRBJ2-7	-	CASSVSGWDNDIDEQYF
TRBV6-5	TRBJ2-1	TRBD2	CASSPTSGPYNEQFF
TRBV7-9	TRBJ1-1	-	CASSLGQGLGTEAFF
TRBV7-3	TRBJ2-4	-	CASSPHPPGLAKNIQYF
TRBV11-2	TRBJ1-1	-	CASSFLGGFLTEAFF
TRBV7-3	TRBJ2-2	-	CASRSLTGFGGELFF
TRBV7-9	TRBJ1-2	-	CASSQDSYGYTF
TRBV4-1	TRBJ2-1	TRBD2	CASSLTGLAFEQFF
TRBV4-1	TRBJ2-2	-	CASSQVGYTGELFF
TRBV10-3	TRBJ1-5	TRBD1	CAISESETGYQPQHF
TRBV29-1	TRBJ1-3	TRBD1	CSATGPSGNTIYF
TRBV5-6	TRBJ2-1	TRBD2	CASSLLAGGWSSYNEQFF
TRBV2	TRBJ2-1	-	CASSDRANEQFF
TRBV5-1	TRBJ1-1	-	CASSLLEAGNTEAFF
TRBV19	TRBJ1-5	TRBD1	CASRTQGDQPQHF
TRBV7-9	TRBJ1-4	TRBD1	CASSLGTGGEKLFF
TRBV30	TRBJ1-2	-	CAWRMRQAGSGYTF
TRBV4-2	TRBJ2-3	TRBD2	CASSQGGGSGSDTQYF